The subject of this entry is one TCR beta chain. This entry comes from a study of blood T cell repertoires in COVID-19. The overall study: Researchers got acute and convalescent COVID-19 samples from the United States, Italy and Spain. T cells, B-cell-depleted T cells, or PBMCs provided the cDNA or gDNA that served as material.

Source study methods: Reference gene primer amplification gave nucleated cell count estimates. Sequencing was performed with immunoSEQ multiplex PCR; in TCRdb, only in-frame clones are kept and a portion is missing. V and J calls and clone size come straight from that table; D and trimming were deduced from the DNA. The sample lists 70,000 to 100,000 clones; 85% to 90% were seen once. This CDR3 is 13 amino acids long. Germline values: CDR1 LNHNV, CDR2 YYDKDF (reference sequence). V was clipped by 4 bases and J by 2 bases, with 9 bases between them. Sequencing was carried out using peripheral blood. The chain links TRBV15 to TRBJ2-7; D not resolved. The sequence came from a woman aged 80 or older with active COVID-19. CDR3 sequence (DNA): TGTGCCACCAGCACGGCTACTACCTACGAGCAGTACTTC. Amino acids: CATSTATTYEQYF.